This passage covers 18 T cell receptor beta chains from one sample sequenced in a study of CD8+ T cells in alopecia areata. cDNA serving as the sequencing template came from extracted, reverse transcribed RNA. Method: immunoSEQ multiplex PCR; TCRdb's copy keeps in-frame clones and lacks some. Of around 100,000 clones listed, roughly three fifths are singletons. Indicated treatment: oral pan-JAK inhibitor, 5-10 mg twice daily. The specimen was CD8+ T cells sorted from blood, collected at week 24, from a patient treated with tofacitinib. The source is a human donor with alopecia areata.

The rearrangement uses TRBV6-6 and TRBJ2-1; 9 nucleotides align to TRBD2. The V gene's germline CDR1 is MNHNY and CDR2 SVGAGI (reference sequence). Losses at the gene ends were 6 bases for V and 12 bases for J; bases not matched to a gene: 12. The CDR3 extends over 14 amino acids. The CDR3 sequence: CASRSRASGDWQFF. CDR3 coding DNA: TGTGCCAGCAGGAGTAGAGCTAGCGGGGATTGGCAGTTCTTC.

The rearrangement uses TRBV5-6 and TRBJ2-7, with a tentative D call TRBD1 (5 bases). Germline lookup yields CDR1 SGHDT and CDR2 YYEEEE. The CDR3 spans 15 residues. V lost 10 bases and J 1 base, leaving 21 bases between the germline ends. CDR3 residues: CASAADTAPSYEQYF. The CDR3 DNA follows: TGTGCCTCCGCTGCGGACACTGCACCGTCCTACGAGCAGTACTTC. The full variable domain, completed using reference TRBV5-6 and TRBJ2-7, is DAGVTQSPTHLIKTRGQQVTLRCSPKSGHDTVSWYQQALGQGPQFIFQYYEEEERQRGNFPDRFSGHQFPNYSSELNVNALLLGDSALYLCASAADTAPSYEQYFGPGTRLTVT.

V gene TRBV27 combines with J gene TRBJ2-7; D unresolved. The V gene lost 5 bases and the J gene lost 4 bases, with 15 bases spanning the gap. The germline V gene has CDR1 MNHEY and CDR2 SMNVEV (reference sequence). The CDR3 covers 14 residues. DNA for the CDR3: TGTGCCAGCAGTCGCGTTTCGACGGGTTACGAGCAGTACTTC. Encoded protein: CASSRVSTGYEQYF.

The gene calls are TRBV4-1 and TRBJ2-4; 7 nucleotides agree with TRBD1. Trimming removed 5 bases from V and 7 bases from J; junction bases left unmatched: 20. The germline CDR1 and CDR2 sequences are MGHRA and YSYEKL. The CDR3 is made up of 18 amino acids. CDR3 DNA: TGCGCCAGCAGCGCCAGAGGCCCCGACAGGGCGTATCGGAACATTCAGTACTTC. Translating it yields CASSARGPDRAYRNIQYF.

This chain uses TRBV29-1 with TRBJ2-7; TRBD1 matches 9 bases. In germline, CDR1 is SQVTM, CDR2 ANQGSEA. The CDR3 runs to 15 residues. V shed 3 bases, J shed 2 bases, and the junction held 8 bases outside the gene matches. CDR3 bases: TGCAGCGTTGAGGAACAGGGGGCGCGGGCCTACGAGCAGTACTTC. Protein: CSVEEQGARAYEQYF.

The J gene is TRBJ2-3, the V gene TRBV2, with D perhaps TRBD2 (6 bases). The germline gives CDR1 SNHLY, CDR2 FYNNEI. The CDR3 length is 11 residues. Deletions cut 7 bases from V and 6 bases from J, with 8 bases between. CDR3 DNA sequence: TGTGCCAGCAACCGGGGGGATACGCAGTATTTT. It encodes CASNRGDTQYF.

As to this clone: At one end the junction does not follow the germline gene, possibly because of a read error. This chain links TRBV5-4 with TRBJ2-3, with 12 positions matching TRBD2. Per germline, CDR1 SGHNT and CDR2 YYREEE (reference sequence). This CDR3 spans 16 amino acids. The CDR3 loop is CASSQDLAGGPDTQYF. DNA of the CDR3: TGCGCCAGCAGCCAAGATCTAGCGGGGGGGCCAGATACGCAGTATTTT.

The chain couples TRBV4-3 to TRBJ2-1, with D possibly matching TRBD2 (5 bases). Trimming cost V 1 base and J 7 bases, with 8 bases left between them. The V gene's germline CDR1 is LGHNA and CDR2 YSLEER. This CDR3 spans 13 amino acids. The CDR3 protein is CASSQAPGNEQFF. As DNA, the CDR3 is TGCGCCAGCAGCCAAGCGCCGGGAAATGAGCAGTTCTTC.

J is TRBJ2-3 and V is TRBV7-3; 11 bases align to TRBD2. The CDR3 contains 15 residues. CDR1 and CDR2 (germline): SGHTA, FQGTGA. Germline trimming cut 6 bases from V and 0 bases from J; bases unmatched to any gene: 2. CDR3 nucleotide sequence: TGTGCCAGCAGAGGGACTAGCGGAAGCACAGATACGCAGTATTTT. It codes for CASRGTSGSTDTQYF.

The rearrangement links TRBV5-4 to TRBJ2-7; D assignment may be TRBD1 or TRBD2 (5 bases each). The V gene lost 0 bases and the J gene lost 3 bases, with 13 bases spanning the gap. The CDR3 covers 15 residues. CDR1 is SGHNT and CDR2 is YYREEE in the germline V gene (reference sequence). CDR3 sequence: CASSLDLGVLYEQYF. CDR3 nucleotide sequence: TGTGCCAGCAGCTTGGATCTGGGGGTACTCTACGAGCAGTACTTC.

The rearrangement uses TRBV29-1 and TRBJ2-1; tentatively, D is TRBD2 (5 bases). In germline, CDR1 is SQVTM, CDR2 ANQGSEA. V shed 8 bases and J shed 9 bases, with 11 bases lying between them. This CDR3 is 10 amino acids long. The CDR3 loop is CSTRAGEQFF. The DNA for the CDR3 is TGCAGCACCCGGGCGGGTGAGCAGTTCTTC.

A note on this clone: The sample contains more than one DNA sequence encoding this CDR3. The chain joins TRBV27 to TRBJ2-1; tentative D call: TRBD1 (5 bases). Germline values: CDR1 MNHEY, CDR2 SMNVEV (reference sequence). The CDR3 has 12 residues. V lost 3 bases and J lost 8, with 8 bases in between. CDR3 sequence (DNA): TGTGCCAGCAGTTTGCTAGGGGATGAGCAGTTCTTC. This gives the protein CASSLLGDEQFF.

V and J are TRBV4-1 and TRBJ2-7; D is ambiguous. The CDR3 has 15 residues. V lost 1 base, J lost 0 bases, and 10 bases lay in between. Germline CDR1 and CDR2: MGHRA and YSYEKL. Written as DNA, the CDR3 is TGCGCCAGCAGCCAAGGTTTATTAAGCTCCTACGAGCAGTACTTC. Its translation: CASSQGLLSSYEQYF.

The chain couples TRBV6-1 to TRBJ2-7; D is undetermined. Per the germline V gene, CDR1 is MNHNS and CDR2 is SASEGT. The CDR3 loop spans 13 amino acids. V was pared by 6 bases and J by 2 bases, with 11 bases between. Here the CDR3 DNA reads TGTGCCAGCAGGGGATCCGCCACCTACGAGCAGTACTTC. Protein product: CASRGSATYEQYF.

The chain carries TRBV2 and TRBJ2-5, with 10 bases lining up with TRBD2. The CDR3 totals 16 residues. Germline CDR1 and CDR2: SNHLY and FYNNEI. V gave up 2 bases and J gave up 4 bases; unmatched junction bases: 7. The CDR3 here is CASSEKRGGPGETQYF. CDR3 nucleotides: TGTGCCAGCAGTGAAAAGCGGGGGGGCCCCGGAGAGACCCAGTACTTC.

This clone was detected only a few times. The chain joins TRBV7-9 to TRBJ1-1; 10 bases map to TRBD1. CDR1 is SEHNR and CDR2 is FQNEAQ in the germline V gene (reference sequence). The CDR3 contains 16 residues. The junction had 5 bases not matched to a gene; V was cut back by 4 bases and J by 0 bases. The CDR3 region has the DNA TGTGCCAGCAGCTGGGACAGGGGCCCGATGAACACTGAAGCTTTCTTT. It is translated as CASSWDRGPMNTEAFF.

This chain connects TRBV10-2 to TRBJ2-3; D might be TRBD1 or TRBD2, each matching 5 bases. Germline V gene sequence: CDR1 WSHSY, CDR2 SAAADI. Trimming removed 6 bases from V and 2 bases from J, with 9 bases in between. The CDR3 is made up of 13 amino acids. This chain's CDR3 is CASSWDHTDTQYF. Here the CDR3 DNA reads TGCGCCAGCAGCTGGGACCACACAGATACGCAGTATTTT.

J is TRBJ1-4 and V is TRBV25-1; the D is unclear. Trimming left V 5 bases short and J 0 bases short, with 10 bases between. The CDR3 runs 15 residues. Germline V gene lookup returns CDR1 MGHDK and CDR2 SYGVNS. CDR3 nucleotides: TGTGCCAGCAGTCAAGACATCTCAACTAATGAAAAACTGTTTTTT. The encoded protein is CASSQDISTNEKLFF.